This is a list of T cell receptor beta chains from one sample in a study of blood T cell repertoires in COVID-19. This table comes from immunoSEQ multiplex PCR, and its TCRdb copy is limited to in-frame clones, with some not included. The table shows some 300,000 clones, with 85% to 90% occurring only once. Sequenced sample: peripheral blood. Receptors were obtained from a woman aged 45-59 years with COVID-19, enrolled during active disease. CDR3s include the opening cysteine and the closing phenylalanine or tryptophan. A D gene is named only where the DNA matches it firmly. Clone size, where shown, is once, few, many, or a class for clones that have expanded.

15	TRBV7-2	.	TRBJ2-7	.	TGTGCCAGCAGCGGACGGGCTCTAGCTTCTTACGAGCAGTACTTC	CASSGRALASYEQYF
17	TRBV7-6	TRBD1	TRBJ2-1	.	TGTGCCAGCAGCTTAGGATTTGGGACAGGGGGCTACAATGAGCAGTTCTTC	CASSLGFGTGGYNEQFF
12	TRBV27	.	TRBJ2-7	once	TGTGCCAGCGGGGGACTCCTAGACGAGCAGTACTTC	CASGGLLDEQYF
15	TRBV15	.	TRBJ1-5	.	TGTGCCACCAGCGATGGCGGCAGGGAAAGCAGGTCCCAGCATTTT	CATSDGGRESRSQHF
14	TRBV6-5	TRBD1	TRBJ1-2	once	TGTGCCAGCAGCAAGGGACAGGGGGGAGATGGCTACACCTTC	CASSKGQGGDGYTF
14	TRBV7-2	.	TRBJ2-7	.	TGTGCCAGCACCTATGACTCTTCCTCCTACGAGCAGTACTTC	CASTYDSSSYEQYF
16	TRBV15	TRBD2	TRBJ2-1	.	TGTGCCACCAGCAGAGATCCACGACTAGCGGGAAGAGAGCAGTTCTTC	CATSRDPRLAGREQFF
15	TRBV6-5	.	TRBJ1-6	.	TGTGCCAGCAGTTACTCGAACCAGTATAATTCACCCCTCCACTTT	CASSYSNQYNSPLHF
16	TRBV4-3	TRBD1	TRBJ2-7	.	TGCGCCAGCAGCCAGGGAACGGACAGGGCCACCTACGAGCAGTACTTC	CASSQGTDRATYEQYF
17	TRBV27	TRBD1	TRBJ1-5	.	TGTGCCAGCAGTTTGACAGGGGGCCTGTATAGCAATCAGCCCCAGCATTTT	CASSLTGGLYSNQPQHF
18	TRBV7-6	.	TRBJ1-3	.	TGTGCCAGCAGCTTAGCGAGGCCCCAGGGGTTATCCGGAAACACCATATATTTT	CASSLARPQGLSGNTIYF
15	TRBV27	.	TRBJ2-1	.	TGTGCCAGCAGTTTCCGGGGGTTGATCTACAATGAGCAGTTCTTC	CASSFRGLIYNEQFF
14	TRBV6-6	.	TRBJ2-7	.	TGTGCCAGCAGTTACCGAGGGAGTTTCGACGAGCAGTACTTC	CASSYRGSFDEQYF
14	TRBV18	TRBD1	TRBJ2-7	.	TGTGCCAGCTCACCGGGGACAGGCTCCTACGAGCAGTACTTC	CASSPGTGSYEQYF
18	TRBV21-1	.	TRBJ2-7	.	TGTGCCAGCAGCAAAGAGCGGCTAAGGGCTATCTTCTACGGCGAGCAGTACTTC	CASSKERLRAIFYGEQYF
12	TRBV30	.	TRBJ1-1	.	TGTGCCTGGAGCCGTGTCGTCCTAGAAGCTTTCTTT	CAWSRVVLEAFF
13	TRBV3-1/TRBV3-2	.	TRBJ2-2	.	TGTGCCAGTCGGAGGGGGGGCACCGGGGAGCTGTTTTTT	CASRRGGTGELFF
14	TRBV2	TRBD1	TRBJ1-3	.	TGTGCCAGCAGTAGACAGGGGGGCGGAAACACCATATATTTT	CASSRQGGGNTIYF
15	TRBV7-2	TRBD1	TRBJ2-2	.	TGTGCCAGCAGAGCAACCGGGACAGCCACCGGGGAGCTGTTTTTT	CASRATGTATGELFF
15	TRBV19	TRBD1	TRBJ1-5	once	TGTGCCAGTAGTATCCAGGGGGTTGGCAATCAGCCCCAGCATTTT	CASSIQGVGNQPQHF
15	TRBV19	.	TRBJ2-4	.	TGTGCCACCAAGGGGGTCGGGTTAGCCAAAAACATTCAGTACTTC	CATKGVGLAKNIQYF
12	TRBV24-1	.	TRBJ2-1	.	TGTGCCACCAGTAACAGGTTACATGAGCAGTTCTTC	CATSNRLHEQFF
14	TRBV18	TRBD1	TRBJ2-7	.	TGTGCCAGTTCTCCCTTTCAGGGGGCAGGGGAGCAGTACTTC	CASSPFQGAGEQYF
15	TRBV11-3	.	TRBJ2-5	once	TGTGCCAGCAGCTTAGGTGGGACATCCTTGGGAACCCAGTACTTC	CASSLGGTSLGTQYF
14	TRBV2	.	TRBJ1-1	.	TGTGCCAGCAGTGAGTCGGGGTTGGCCACTGAAGCTTTCTTT	CASSESGLATEAFF
15	TRBV30	.	TRBJ1-2	.	TGTGCCTGGAGCCTACAAGGCACCCTTGGAGATGGCTACACCTTC	CAWSLQGTLGDGYTF
16	TRBV7-3	TRBD1	TRBJ2-3	.	TGTGCCAGCTCGGACAGGGGGTCCACTAGCACAGATACGCAGTATTTT	CASSDRGSTSTDTQYF
18	TRBV7-9	TRBD2	TRBJ2-2	.	TGTGCCAGCAGCTTACGACTAGCGGGAGGTTCGAACACCGGGGAGCTGTTTTTT	CASSLRLAGGSNTGELFF
13	TRBV19	.	TRBJ2-5	.	TGTGCCAGTAGTTTGACTCCCCCAGAGACCCAGTACTTC	CASSLTPPETQYF
16	TRBV7-9	TRBD2	TRBJ2-3	.	TGTGCCAGCAGCTTGCCGACTAGCGGGGGTGGAGATACGCAGTATTTT	CASSLPTSGGGDTQYF
15	TRBV5-6	TRBD1	TRBJ1-6	.	TGTGCCAGCAGCTTGGAGGACAGGGGCGGCGCACCCCTCCACTTT	CASSLEDRGGAPLHF
16	TRBV5-4	TRBD2	TRBJ2-3	.	TGTGCCAGCAGCTCCTCTAGCGGGAGCCGCACAGATACGCAGTATTTT	CASSSSSGSRTDTQYF
14	TRBV5-1	TRBD2	TRBJ2-5	few	TGCGCCAGCACGACTAGCGGGGGGCAAGAGACCCAGTACTTC	CASTTSGGQETQYF
16	TRBV4-1	TRBD2	TRBJ2-6	.	TGCGCCAGCAGCCAAGGCGGGGGGGCTGGGGCCAACGTCCTGACTTTC	CASSQGGGAGANVLTF
17	TRBV5-6	TRBD2	TRBJ2-3	.	TGTGCCAGCAGCTTGCCTCTACTAGCGGCTAACACAGATACGCAGTATTTT	CASSLPLLAANTDTQYF
14	TRBV18	.	TRBJ2-7	.	TGTGCCAGCTCACCACTGGCGGGATTCTACGAGCAGTACTTC	CASSPLAGFYEQYF
16	TRBV6-2/TRBV6-3	TRBD2	TRBJ2-1	.	TGTGCCAGCACCCCACTCGGGACTAGCGGGAGGAATGAGCAGTTCTTC	CASTPLGTSGRNEQFF
14	TRBV5-1	TRBD1	TRBJ1-5	.	TGCGCCAGCAGCATAGACAGGGAGGACCAGCCCCAGCATTTT	CASSIDREDQPQHF
14	TRBV29-1	TRBD1	TRBJ1-2	few	TGCAGCGTGGATCCGGGACAGGGGGTGGTTGGCTACACCTTC	CSVDPGQGVVGYTF
15	TRBV9	TRBD1	TRBJ2-7	.	TGTGCCAGCAGCGTAGCGGTGGCCCCAGGGGGAGAGCAGTACTTC	CASSVAVAPGGEQYF
14	TRBV3-1/TRBV3-2	.	TRBJ1-4	.	TGTGCCAGCAGCCGCACAGGGTCGGATGAAAAACTGTTTTTT	CASSRTGSDEKLFF
14	TRBV24-1	TRBD2	TRBJ2-7	.	TGTGCCACCAGTGTGGCGGGAGGGATAAACGAGCAGTACTTC	CATSVAGGINEQYF
15	TRBV11-3	TRBD2	TRBJ2-7	.	TGTGCCAGCAGCGCTTGGACTAGCGGGAGCTACGAGCAGTACTTC	CASSAWTSGSYEQYF
14	TRBV6-2/TRBV6-3	.	TRBJ1-5	few	TGTGCCAGCAGTCGCCAGGGAGGATATCAGCCCCAGCATTTT	CASSRQGGYQPQHF
14	TRBV7-3	TRBD1	TRBJ2-1	.	TGTGCCAGCAGCCGCCGGGACAGGGATCATGAGCAGTTCTTC	CASSRRDRDHEQFF
16	TRBV5-7	.	TRBJ2-1	.	TGTGCCAGCAGCTTATCGTGGAACAGGGAGAACAATGAGCAGTTCTTC	CASSLSWNRENNEQFF
15	TRBV5-1	TRBD1	TRBJ1-2	.	TGCGCCAGCAGGGGAGACAGGGGAAGAGGCTATGGCTACACCTTC	CASRGDRGRGYGYTF
13	TRBV18	.	TRBJ1-1	.	TGTGCCAGCTCACCGGACTGGAACACTGAAGCTTTCTTT	CASSPDWNTEAFF
12	TRBV7-9	TRBD2	TRBJ2-1	.	TGTGCCAGCGGTGGGAGGGCCAATGAGCAGTTCTTC	CASGGRANEQFF
14	TRBV10-1	TRBD2	TRBJ2-7	.	TGCGCCAGCAGCCGGATAGCGGGAGCTCGGGAGCAGTACTTC	CASSRIAGAREQYF
16	TRBV3-1/TRBV3-2	TRBD2	TRBJ2-1	.	TGTGCCAGCAGGCCTAGCGGGAGAAGCTCCTACAATGAGCAGTTCTTC	CASRPSGRSSYNEQFF
14	TRBV27	.	TRBJ2-7	.	TGTGCCAGCAGTCCGTTAACAGGGTTTCACGAGCAGTACTTC	CASSPLTGFHEQYF
15	TRBV6-6	.	TRBJ2-3	.	TGTGCCAGCAGTTATTCAGAAAGTTACACAGATACGCAGTATTTT	CASSYSESYTDTQYF
16	TRBV9	.	TRBJ1-4	.	TGTGCCAGCAGCCCTGGGGAGAGGGTACATAATGAAAAACTGTTTTTT	CASSPGERVHNEKLFF
14	TRBV7-9	.	TRBJ1-4	.	TGTGCCAGCAGCCTCCTCGGCGACACGGAAAAACTGTTTTTT	CASSLLGDTEKLFF
17	TRBV3-1/TRBV3-2	.	TRBJ2-1	.	TGTGCCAGCAGCCAAACCCGACCGGGAGCCACCTACAATGAGCAGTTCTTC	CASSQTRPGATYNEQFF
15	TRBV11-3	TRBD1	TRBJ2-7	.	TGTGCCAGCAGCTTGGGACAGGGGGGCTCCTACGAGCAGTACTTC	CASSLGQGGSYEQYF
11	TRBV20-1	.	TRBJ2-1	.	TGCAGTGCCACTCAGGCGGGTGAGCAGTTCTTC	CSATQAGEQFF
12	TRBV30	TRBD2	TRBJ2-7	.	TGTGCCTGGAGCCTAGCGGGCTACGAGCAGTACTTC	CAWSLAGYEQYF
14	TRBV29-1	TRBD1	TRBJ1-6	.	TGCAGCGCCCGGACAGGGGGGCGGAATTCACCCCTCCACTTT	CSARTGGRNSPLHF